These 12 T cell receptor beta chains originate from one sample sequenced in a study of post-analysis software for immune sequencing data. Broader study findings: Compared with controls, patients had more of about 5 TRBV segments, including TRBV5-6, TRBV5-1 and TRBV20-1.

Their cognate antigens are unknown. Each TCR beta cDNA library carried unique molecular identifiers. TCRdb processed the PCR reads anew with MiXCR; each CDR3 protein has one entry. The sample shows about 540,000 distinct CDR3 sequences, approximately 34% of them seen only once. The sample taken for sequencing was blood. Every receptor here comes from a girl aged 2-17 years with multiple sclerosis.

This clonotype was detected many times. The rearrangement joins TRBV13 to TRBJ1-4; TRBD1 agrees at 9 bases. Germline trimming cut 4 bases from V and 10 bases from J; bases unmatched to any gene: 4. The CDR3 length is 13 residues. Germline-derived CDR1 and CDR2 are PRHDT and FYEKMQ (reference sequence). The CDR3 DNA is TGTGCCAGCAGCTCGGGACAGGGACGAAAACTGTTTTTT. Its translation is CASSSGQGRKLFF.

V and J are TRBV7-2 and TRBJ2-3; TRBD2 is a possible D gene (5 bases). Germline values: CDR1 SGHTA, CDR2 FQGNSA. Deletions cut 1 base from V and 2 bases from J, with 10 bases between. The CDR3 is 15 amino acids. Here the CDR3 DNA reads TGTGCCAGCAGCTTAGATCCGGGGTTCACAGATACGCAGTATTTT. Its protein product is CASSLDPGFTDTQYF.

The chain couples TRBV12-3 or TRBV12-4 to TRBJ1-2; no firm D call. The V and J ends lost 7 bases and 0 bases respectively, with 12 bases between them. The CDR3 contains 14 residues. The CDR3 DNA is TGTGCCAGCACCACCGACGGAGCTAACTATGGCTACACCTTC. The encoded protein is CASTTDGANYGYTF.

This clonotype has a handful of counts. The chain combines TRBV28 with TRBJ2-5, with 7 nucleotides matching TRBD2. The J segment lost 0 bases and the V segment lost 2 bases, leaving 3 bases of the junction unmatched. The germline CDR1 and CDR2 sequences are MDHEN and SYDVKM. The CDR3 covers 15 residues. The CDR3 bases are TGTGCCAGCAGTTTACTCGGGGGGAACCAAGAGACCCAGTACTTC. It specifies CASSLLGGNQETQYF.

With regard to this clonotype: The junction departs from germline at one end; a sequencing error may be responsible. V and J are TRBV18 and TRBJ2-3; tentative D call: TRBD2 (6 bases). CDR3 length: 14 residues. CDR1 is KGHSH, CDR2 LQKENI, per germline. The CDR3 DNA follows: TGTGCCAGCTCACCACGACTAGGGTCAGATACGCAATATTTT. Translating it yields CASSPRLGSDTQYF. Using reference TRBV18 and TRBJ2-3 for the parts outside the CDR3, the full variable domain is NAGVMQNPRHLVRRRGQEARLRCSPMKGHSHVYWYRQLPEEGLKFMVYLQKENIIDESGMPKERFSAEFPKEGPSILRIQQVVRGDSAAYFCASSPRLGSDTQYFGPGTRLTVL.

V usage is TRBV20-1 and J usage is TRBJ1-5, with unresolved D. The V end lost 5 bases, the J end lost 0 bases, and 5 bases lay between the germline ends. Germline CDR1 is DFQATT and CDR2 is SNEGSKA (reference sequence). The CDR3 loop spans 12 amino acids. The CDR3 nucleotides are TGCAGTGCTCCCACTAGCAATCAGCCCCAGCATTTT. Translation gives CSAPTSNQPQHF.

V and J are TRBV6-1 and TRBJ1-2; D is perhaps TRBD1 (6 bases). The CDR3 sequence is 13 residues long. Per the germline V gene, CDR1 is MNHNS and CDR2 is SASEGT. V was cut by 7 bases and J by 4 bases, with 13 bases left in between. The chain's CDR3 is CASKRGGPYGYTF. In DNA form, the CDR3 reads TGTGCCAGCAAGAGGGGGGGGCCCTATGGCTACACCTTC.

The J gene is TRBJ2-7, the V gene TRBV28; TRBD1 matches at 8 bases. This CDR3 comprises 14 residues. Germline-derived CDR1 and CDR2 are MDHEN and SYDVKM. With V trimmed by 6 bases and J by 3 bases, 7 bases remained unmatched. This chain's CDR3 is CASSWGTGSYEQYF. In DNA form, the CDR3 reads TGTGCCAGCAGCTGGGGGACAGGAAGCTACGAGCAGTACTTC.

DNA of the CDR3: TGCGCCAGCAGCCAAGTATTTGGGGGGGCGATAAACTATGGCTACACCTTC. Amino acids: CASSQVFGGAINYGYTF. The chain recombines TRBV4-1 with TRBJ1-2, with D perhaps TRBD1 (6 bases). Trimming took 1 base from V and 2 from J, leaving 17 bases between them. The CDR3 totals 17 residues. CDR1 MGHRA and CDR2 YSYEKL come from the germline V gene.

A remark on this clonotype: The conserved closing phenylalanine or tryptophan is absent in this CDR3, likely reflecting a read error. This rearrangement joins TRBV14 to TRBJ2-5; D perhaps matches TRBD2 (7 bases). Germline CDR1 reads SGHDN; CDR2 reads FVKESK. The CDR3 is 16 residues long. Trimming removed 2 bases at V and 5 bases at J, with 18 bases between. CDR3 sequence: CASSQNLAGAEETQYS. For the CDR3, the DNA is TGTGCCAGCAGCCAAAATCTGGCGGGGGCTGAGGAGACCCAGTACTCC.

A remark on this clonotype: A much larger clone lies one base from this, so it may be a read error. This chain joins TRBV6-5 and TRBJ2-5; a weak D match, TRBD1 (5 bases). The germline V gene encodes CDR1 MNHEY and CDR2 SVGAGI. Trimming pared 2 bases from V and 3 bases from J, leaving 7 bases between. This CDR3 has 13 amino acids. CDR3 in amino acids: CASSYGREETQYF. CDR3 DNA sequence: TGTGCCAGCAGTTACGGCAGGGAAGAGACCCAGTACTTC.

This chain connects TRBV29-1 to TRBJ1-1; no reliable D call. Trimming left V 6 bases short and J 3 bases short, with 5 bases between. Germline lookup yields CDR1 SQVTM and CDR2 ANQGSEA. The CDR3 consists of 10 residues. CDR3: CSVRDTEAFF. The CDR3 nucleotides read TGCAGCGTCCGGGACACTGAAGCTTTCTTT.